This T cell receptor beta chain appears in the sequencing data of a study of cytotoxic CD8 clonotypes in ibrutinib-treated CLL. For the study at large: Partial response occurred in around 24 patients and complete response in 2; at median roughly 72 months, approximately 14 remained remitted and some 12 progressed. Samples averaged approximately 260,000 productive templates and tens of thousands of productive rearrangements. Overall study results and limits: Clonality increased at ibrutinib response and stayed stable in sustained remission. At progression, however, it fell back toward baseline.

The method was immunoSEQ multiplex PCR; TCRdb's version includes in-frame clones alone and lacks a portion of them. The data show tens of thousands of clones, about nine tenths seen once. With respect to this clone: What it recognizes is unknown.

With 5 bases removed from V and 3 bases from J, the gap between germline ends came to 10 bases. The CDR3 is made up of 14 amino acids. The germline V gene encodes CDR1 LNHDA and CDR2 SQIVND (reference sequence). Library input was around 2 micrograms of DNA from cryopreserved PBMCs. This chain links TRBV19 with TRBJ2-2, with D perhaps matching TRBD1 or TRBD2 (5 bases each). This clonotype originated in a human donor with chronic lymphocytic leukemia. The sequenced sample was PBMCs, obtained after 12 months of ibrutinib treatment. CDR3 in DNA: TGTGCCAGTAGTTCCCGGGGCGACACCGGGGAGCTGTTTTTT. Its protein product is CASSSRGDTGELFF.